This T cell receptor beta chain is drawn from a study of shared clonotypes between healthy human individuals. The table came from immunoSEQ multiplex PCR; TCRdb's copy has only in-frame clones and leaves some out. This sample carries a few million clones, about 92% of them seen once, and the ten largest clones take 0.39%. This TCR derives from a man between 18 and 35 years old in good health. Some clones in this sample may be carry-over from other donors' samples. The sample consisted of naive CD4+ T cells from PBMCs. Documented subset: CD45RA+ positively selected.

CDR3: CASSSHWGSDTQYF. The CDR3 DNA is TGTGCCAGCAGTTCCCACTGGGGTTCGGATACGCAGTATTTT. V gene TRBV6-6 combines with J gene TRBJ2-3; no definite D call. Per germline, CDR1 MNHNY and CDR2 SVGAGI (reference sequence). Trimming took off 4 bases at V and 6 bases at J, with 14 bases between the two ends. CDR3 size: 14 residues.